Presented here are 18 T cell receptor beta chains from one specimen sequenced in a study of T cell repertoires in cytomegalovirus infection. Via MiXCR, TCRdb re-called the reads, giving one row per CDR3 protein. The sample has approximately 250,000 distinct CDR3 sequences; roughly 10% are singletons. The sequenced material came from PBMCs. These TCRs come from a human donor in good health (CMV status not recorded). Some clones in this sample may be carry-over from other donors' samples.

This chain joins TRBV20-1 and TRBJ2-7; the D gene is possibly TRBD1 (6 bases). Trimming took off 6 bases at V and 1 base at J, with 16 bases between the two ends. The germline V gene encodes CDR1 DFQATT and CDR2 SNEGSKA (reference sequence). The CDR3 loop spans 14 amino acids. This CDR3 is CSAPWGPQSYEQYF. Here the CDR3 DNA reads TGCAGTGCCCCGTGGGGGCCCCAATCCTACGAGCAGTACTTC.

This clonotype occurred many times. The rearrangement links TRBV14 to TRBJ1-6, with 10 bases fitting TRBD1. The CDR3 covers 14 residues. V shed 4 bases, J shed 10 bases, and the junction held 4 bases outside the gene matches. The germline CDR1 and CDR2 sequences are SGHDN and FVKESK. CDR3 residues: CASSRDRGLSPLHF. In DNA, the CDR3 is TGTGCCAGCAGCCGTGACAGGGGGCTCTCACCCCTCCACTTT.

This clonotype was picked up many times. The rearrangement links TRBV29-1 to TRBJ1-1; tentatively, D is TRBD1 (5 bases). V gave up 8 bases and J gave up 0 bases, with 10 bases separating them. CDR1 is SQVTM and CDR2 is ANQGSEA in the germline V gene. CDR3 length equals 12 residues. CDR3 protein: CSTPGLNTEAFF. The CDR3 region has the DNA TGCAGCACACCGGGACTGAACACTGAAGCTTTCTTT.

This clonotype was seen repeatedly, ten times or more. The rearrangement links TRBV18 to TRBJ1-1; D is uncertain. There are 13 residues in the CDR3. CDR1 is KGHSH and CDR2 is LQKENI in the germline V gene. With 3 bases removed from V and 6 bases from J, the gap between germline ends came to 11 bases. CDR3 bases: TGTGCCAGCTCACCGAGTTTGGATTCTGAAGCTTTCTTT. This translates into CASSPSLDSEAFF.

The V gene is TRBV20-1, the J gene TRBJ2-3, with TRBD1 as a possible D gene (8 bases). Per the germline V gene, CDR1 is DFQATT and CDR2 is SNEGSKA (reference sequence). V gave up 6 bases and J gave up 5 bases, with 21 bases separating them. This CDR3 has 15 amino acids. For the CDR3, the DNA is TGCAGTGCCCTGAGGGGGAGCGGGACAGGAGATACGCAGTATTTT. Translation gives CSALRGSGTGDTQYF.

This clonotype was found many times. J is TRBJ2-7 and V is TRBV7-6; D is ambiguous. CDR1 is SGHVS and CDR2 is FNYEAQ in the germline V gene. The V end was cut by 0 bases, the J end by 7 bases, with 10 bases between. The CDR3 covers 13 residues. For the CDR3, the DNA is TGTGCCAGCAGCTTAGCGATGTCTGGGGAGCAGTACTTC. This encodes CASSLAMSGEQYF.

This clonotype has only a few counts. This chain connects TRBV7-2 to TRBJ2-5, with TRBD2 matching over 9 bases. The CDR3 spans 15 residues. The V gene's germline CDR1 is SGHTA and CDR2 FQGNSA. Trimming cost V 5 bases and J 3 bases; bases outside gene matches: 7. The DNA of the CDR3 is TGTGCCAGCAGCCCCTTAGCGGGGGCCAAAGAGACCCAGTACTTC. This sequence encodes CASSPLAGAKETQYF.

This clonotype was seen many times. The V call is TRBV7-2, the J call TRBJ2-2, with 8 bases lining up with TRBD1. With 3 bases clipped from V and 6 bases from J, the junction kept 3 bases outside the gene matches. The CDR3 consists of 14 residues. CDR1 and CDR2 (germline): SGHTA, FQGNSA. DNA for the CDR3: TGTGCCAGCAGCTTTGGACAGGGCGCCGGGGAGCTGTTTTTT. This gives the protein CASSFGQGAGELFF.

The chain carries TRBV20-1 and TRBJ2-7; 11 bases map to TRBD2. Germline V gives CDR1 DFQATT, CDR2 SNEGSKA (reference sequence). This CDR3 contains 14 residues. The ends lost 6 bases at V and 6 bases at J; junction bases unmatched: 10. The CDR3 DNA is TGCAGTGCCTACGGATTAGCGGGGGGGCGCGAGCAGTACTTC. Amino acid sequence: CSAYGLAGGREQYF.

In this sample, this clonotype turned up many times. The chain recombines TRBV7-8 with TRBJ2-7; the match to TRBD1 covers 9 bases. The V gene end was trimmed by 7 bases and the J gene end by 0 bases; junction bases not matched to a gene: 7. The CDR3 is made up of 15 amino acids. Germline CDR1 is SGHVS and CDR2 is FQNEAQ. CDR3 amino acids: CASKEGDRVSYEQYF. The CDR3 DNA is TGTGCCAGCAAGGAGGGGGACAGGGTCTCCTACGAGCAGTACTTC.

CDR3 coding DNA: TGTGCCACCAGTAGGTCCCCACAGGGGGTAAATCAGCCCCAGCATTTT. This encodes CATSRSPQGVNQPQHF. The genes are TRBV15 and TRBJ1-5; 8 bases align to TRBD1. Germline CDR1 and CDR2: LNHNV and YYDKDF (reference sequence). Germline trimming cut 6 bases from V and 4 bases from J; bases unmatched to any gene: 11. The CDR3 spans 16 residues.

This clonotype was observed a few times. The chain joins TRBV11-3 to TRBJ2-1; a weak D match, TRBD1 (7 bases). Germline V lookup: CDR1 SGHNT, CDR2 YENEEA. The CDR3 loop spans 15 amino acids. Trimming left V 4 bases short and J 11 bases short, with 21 bases between. CDR3 nucleotide sequence: TGTGCCAGCAGCTCAAACCTGCAGGGGGGAATTAAGCAGTTCTTC. This codes for CASSSNLQGGIKQFF.

This clonotype has at least ten counts. The CDR3 protein is CASSRSSEKLFF. The CDR3, as DNA: TGTGCCAGCAGCCGATCTAGTGAAAAACTGTTTTTT. The rearrangement uses TRBV7-2 and TRBJ1-4, with D uncertain. V lost 5 bases to trimming and J lost 7 bases, with 8 bases between them. This CDR3 is built from 12 residues. Germline V gene data show CDR1 as SGHTA and CDR2 as FQGNSA. Based on the CDR3 plus reference TRBV7-2 and TRBJ1-4, the full variable domain is GAGVSQSPSNKVTEKGKDVELRCDPISGHTALYWYRQSLGQGLEFLIYFQGNSAPDKSGLPSDRFSAERTGGSVSTLTIQRTQQEDSAVYLCASSRSSEKLFFGSGTQLSVL.

The chain uses TRBV25-1 and TRBJ1-5; D remains ambiguous. Trimming shortened V by 1 base and J by 5 bases, and 9 bases separated the two germline ends. Germline V CDR1 and CDR2: MGHDK, SYGVNS. The CDR3 has 14 residues. The CDR3 region is CASSESGQYQPQHF. In DNA form, the CDR3 reads TGTGCCAGCAGTGAATCCGGGCAGTATCAGCCCCAGCATTTT. The full variable domain, with the rest looked up from reference TRBV25-1 and TRBJ1-5, is EADIYQTPRYLVIGTGKKITLECSQTMGHDKMYWYQQDPGMELHLIHYSYGVNSTEKGDLSSESTVSRIRTEHFPLTLESARPSHTSQYLCASSESGQYQPQHFGDGTRLSIL.

This clonotype was detected a few times. This sequence joins TRBV30 and TRBJ2-2; possible D gene TRBD1, 6 bases. The CDR3 runs to 13 residues. CDR1 is GTSNPN, CDR2 SVGIG, per germline (reference sequence). V dropped 3 bases and J dropped 5 bases, with 10 bases sitting between them. The CDR3 reads CAWSRGPTGELFF. The CDR3 DNA reads as TGTGCCTGGAGCAGGGGCCCGACCGGGGAGCTGTTTTTT.

This clonotype was seen many times. V is TRBV5-5 and J is TRBJ2-3; D is possibly TRBD2 (6 bases). This CDR3 region has 14 residues. V was clipped by 1 base and J by 3 bases, with 9 bases between them. Germline V gene lookup returns CDR1 SGHKS and CDR2 YYEKEE (reference sequence). The CDR3, as DNA: TGTGCCAGCAGCTTGAGTCGGGAGACAGATACGCAGTATTTT. Its protein product is CASSLSRETDTQYF.

This clonotype appeared many times. The chain links TRBV18 to TRBJ2-7; TRBD2 might be the D (6 bases). The CDR3 has 14 residues. V was clipped by 4 bases and J by 0 bases, with 10 bases between them. Germline V lookup: CDR1 KGHSH, CDR2 LQKENI. The CDR3 sequence is CASSRDGGSYEQYF. CDR3 nucleotides: TGTGCCAGCTCACGTGACGGGGGCTCCTACGAGCAGTACTTC.

There are many counts of this clonotype. V gene TRBV7-2 combines with J gene TRBJ1-2; D is uncertain. V lost 5 bases and J 0 bases, leaving 10 bases between the germline ends. The CDR3 runs to 14 residues. CDR1 and CDR2 from the germline V gene are SGHTA and FQGNSA. CDR3 sequence: CASSRTDANYGYTF. Written as DNA, the CDR3 is TGTGCCAGCAGCCGGACGGATGCTAACTATGGCTACACCTTC.